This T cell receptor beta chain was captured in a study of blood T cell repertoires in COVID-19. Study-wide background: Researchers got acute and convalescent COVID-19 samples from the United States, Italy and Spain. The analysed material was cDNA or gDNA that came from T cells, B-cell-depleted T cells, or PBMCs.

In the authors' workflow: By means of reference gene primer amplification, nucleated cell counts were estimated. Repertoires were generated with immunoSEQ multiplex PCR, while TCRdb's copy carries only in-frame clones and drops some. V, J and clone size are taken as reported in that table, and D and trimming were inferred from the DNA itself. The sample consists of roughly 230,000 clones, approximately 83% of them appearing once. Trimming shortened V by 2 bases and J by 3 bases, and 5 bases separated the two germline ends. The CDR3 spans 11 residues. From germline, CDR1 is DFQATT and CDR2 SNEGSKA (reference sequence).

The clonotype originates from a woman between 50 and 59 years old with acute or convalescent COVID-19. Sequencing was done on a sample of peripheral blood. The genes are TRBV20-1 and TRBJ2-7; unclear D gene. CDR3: CSARTHYEQYF. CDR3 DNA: TGCAGTGCTAGAACTCACTACGAGCAGTACTTC.